This section outlines one T cell receptor (beta chain) sequence together with its context. This sample is drawn from a study of blood T cell repertoires in COVID-19. The wider study: COVID-19 samples collected from the United States, Italy and Spain covered acute and convalescent phases. PBMCs, B-cell-depleted T cells, or T cells were the source of the cDNA or gDNA that made up the material.

This CDR3 region has 15 residues. The germline V gene encodes CDR1 MNHEY and CDR2 SVGAGI. V was shortened by 6 bases and J by 0 bases, with 11 bases between the two germline ends. Per the study methods: For nucleated cells, counts were estimated from reference gene primer amplification. Profiling relied on immunoSEQ multiplex PCR, and the TCRdb table lists in-frame clones only, not all of them. V, J and clone size derive from that table, while D and trimming were established from the DNA sequence. The sample lists about 99,000 clones; over 65% were seen once. Sequencing used peripheral blood. This chain links TRBV6-5 with TRBJ2-2, with D possibly matching TRBD1 (5 bases). The sequence came from a man in his 60s with acute or convalescent COVID-19. CDR3 sequence (DNA): TGTGCCAGCAGGCAGACAGTCGCGAACACCGGGGAGCTGTTTTTT. This translates into CASRQTVANTGELFF.